Each of the 25 T cell receptor beta chains below was sequenced from the same sample in a study of spatial heterogeneity in lung cancer. TCRdb re-derived calls from the 5' RACE reads in MiXCR, one entry per CDR3 protein. The sample records a few thousand distinct CDR3 sequences, just under 35% being singletons. Specified time point: sample taken at primary tumor resection. These receptors have no identified antigens. Study results and caveats: The study found that expanded intratumoral alpha and beta TCR counts tracked tumor mutation counts.

The sequencing used lung tumor tissue, collected at surgery. These receptors all stem from a female donor with early-stage non-small cell lung cancer.

The rearrangement joins TRBV20-1 to TRBJ1-1; no definite D call. The CDR3 contains 13 residues. Germline V lookup: CDR1 DFQATT, CDR2 SNEGSKA (reference sequence). The ends were cut back, 3 bases at V and 4 bases at J, with 12 bases in the middle. CDR3 sequence (DNA): TGCAGTGCTAGCGACGCAGGAGGCACTGAAGCTTTCTTT. It specifies CSASDAGGTEAFF.

This clonotype appeared a few times. V and J are TRBV25-1 and TRBJ2-1; 7 nucleotides match TRBD2. The CDR3 is made up of 17 amino acids. CDR1 and CDR2 (germline): MGHDK, SYGVNS. Trimming at V came to 1 base and at J to 8 bases, leaving 14 bases not matched to a gene. CDR3 sequence (DNA): TGTGCCAGCAGTGAATCTTCTGGGGCGGGAGTGGCCGATGAGCAGTTCTTC. Translating it yields CASSESSGAGVADEQFF.

Judged by abundance, this clonotype is large. The chain employs TRBV18 and TRBJ2-2; 8 bases match TRBD1. Per germline, CDR1 KGHSH and CDR2 LQKENI. Trimming cost V 4 bases and J 4 bases; bases outside gene matches: 8. The CDR3 loop spans 16 amino acids. CDR3 residues: CASSQSGQGSTGELFF. DNA of the CDR3: TGTGCCAGCTCACAGTCCGGACAGGGCAGCACCGGGGAGCTGTTTTTT.

The chain combines TRBV7-9 with TRBJ2-7; 7 nucleotides agree with TRBD2. The CDR3 spans 13 residues. Germline CDR1 SEHNR, CDR2 FQNEAQ (reference sequence). V lost 9 bases, J lost 0 bases, and 5 bases stayed unmatched. The CDR3 is CARRAGYSYEQYF. In DNA form, the CDR3 reads TGTGCCAGACGAGCGGGGTACTCCTACGAGCAGTACTTC.

This clonotype was detected only a few times. The rearrangement joins TRBV28 to TRBJ2-7; D perhaps matches TRBD2 (5 bases). This CDR3 region has 13 residues. Trimming cost V 3 bases and J 4 bases, with 10 bases left between them. The V gene's germline CDR1 is MDHEN and CDR2 SYDVKM. The CDR3 DNA follows: TGTGCCAGCAGTTTCGGGGTACAGTACGAGCAGTACTTC. Its protein product is CASSFGVQYEQYF.

The J gene is TRBJ2-3, the V gene TRBV19; D is unclear. V was trimmed by 7 bases and J by 2 bases, leaving 13 bases between them. The CDR3 runs to 14 residues. Germline lookup yields CDR1 LNHDA and CDR2 SQIVND (reference sequence). The CDR3 DNA follows: TGTGCCAGTAAGGTAAAGGGCGACACAGATACGCAGTATTTT. It yields the protein CASKVKGDTDTQYF.

This clonotype is large by share. V usage is TRBV7-6 and J usage is TRBJ2-5; D may be TRBD1 (5 bases). Germline V gives CDR1 SGHVS, CDR2 FNYEAQ. Trimming removed 2 bases from V and 4 bases from J, with 11 bases in between. This CDR3 contains 14 residues. The CDR3 here is CASSLRAGPETQYF. The DNA of the CDR3 is TGTGCCAGCAGCTTAAGGGCAGGGCCAGAGACCCAGTACTTC.

In this sample, this clonotype turned up a few times. V usage is TRBV27 and J usage is TRBJ2-1; 11 nucleotides agree with TRBD2. The CDR3 length is 15 residues. Germline CDR1 MNHEY, CDR2 SMNVEV (reference sequence). V was clipped by 6 bases and J by 4 bases; unmatched bases: 5. CDR3 amino acids: CASSTGTSGYNEQFF. The CDR3 nucleotides read TGTGCCAGCAGCACCGGGACTAGCGGATACAATGAGCAGTTCTTC.

This clonotype rates as medium-sized. The J gene is TRBJ2-3, the V gene TRBV7-3; TRBD2 matches at 11 bases. The CDR3 has 16 amino acids. With 5 bases clipped from V and 6 bases from J, the junction kept 10 bases outside the gene matches. From germline, CDR1 is SGHTA and CDR2 FQGTGA. This chain's CDR3 is CASSALLAGAADTQYF. The CDR3 nucleotides are TGTGCCAGCAGCGCCTTACTAGCGGGAGCAGCGGATACGCAGTATTTT.

This clonotype has just a few counts. This chain connects TRBV2 to TRBJ2-5, with a tentative D call TRBD2 (6 bases). The germline gives CDR1 SNHLY, CDR2 FYNNEI. The V end was cut by 5 bases, the J end by 3 bases, with 10 bases between. This CDR3 comprises 13 residues. CDR3 region: CASSQDYKETQYF. CDR3 sequence (DNA): TGTGCCAGCAGTCAGGACTATAAAGAGACCCAGTACTTC.

This clonotype was detected a few times. The genes are TRBV5-5 and TRBJ2-7, with 8 bases that match TRBD1. Trimming took 0 bases from V and 1 from J; bases not matched to a gene: 3. Germline-derived CDR1 and CDR2 are SGHKS and YYEKEE (reference sequence). CDR3 size: 15 residues. In DNA form, the CDR3 reads TGTGCCAGCAGCTTGGGACAGGGGACATCCTACGAGCAGTACTTC. Its translation is CASSLGQGTSYEQYF.

This clonotype is deemed medium-sized. The J gene is TRBJ2-5, the V gene TRBV4-3; D assignment may be TRBD1 or TRBD2 (7 bases each). The germline CDR1 and CDR2 sequences are LGHNA and YSLEER. The V end was cut by 1 base, the J end by 5 bases, with 14 bases between. The CDR3 contains 15 residues. CDR3 sequence reads: CASSQASGGGETQYF. For the CDR3, the DNA is TGCGCCAGCAGCCAAGCGTCAGGGGGAGGGGAGACCCAGTACTTC.

This clonotype was detected a few times. The J gene is TRBJ2-1, the V gene TRBV7-9, with 7 bases matching TRBD2. CDR3 length equals 15 residues. Germline V gives CDR1 SEHNR, CDR2 FQNEAQ (reference sequence). After removal of 6 bases from V and 5 bases from J, the junction contained 10 bases not matched to a gene. The CDR3 nucleotides read TGTGCCAGCAGAGCCGGAGCGGGGAAGAACAATGAGCAGTTCTTC. It yields the protein CASRAGAGKNNEQFF.

The rearrangement uses TRBV10-2 and TRBJ2-3; TRBD1 might be the D (5 bases). Trimming pared 3 bases from V and 9 bases from J, leaving 13 bases between. This CDR3 has 13 residues. CDR1 WSHSY and CDR2 SAAADI come from the germline V gene. The CDR3 loop is CASSERARETQYF. CDR3 coding DNA: TGCGCCAGCAGTGAAAGGGCCAGGGAAACGCAGTATTTT.

V is TRBV9 and J is TRBJ2-1; D is uncertain. V gave up 5 bases and J gave up 6 bases, with 12 bases separating them. Germline V CDR1 and CDR2: SGDLS, YYNGEE. The CDR3 extends over 13 amino acids. The DNA for the CDR3 is TGTGCCAGCAGGGACGACTGGACCAATGAGCAGTTCTTC. Translating gives CASRDDWTNEQFF.

This clonotype was detected only once. CDR3 sequence reads: CASSLEVYQETQYF. The CDR3 DNA follows: TGTGCCAGCAGCTTAGAGGTGTACCAAGAGACCCAGTACTTC. The chain carries TRBV7-2 and TRBJ2-5; no clear D. In germline, CDR1 is SGHTA, CDR2 FQGNSA. This CDR3 is built from 14 residues. V lost 1 base and J lost 0, with 6 bases in between.

The V call is TRBV28, the J call TRBJ1-2, with D tentatively TRBD1 (5 bases). The CDR3 has 15 amino acids. With 6 bases removed from V and 8 bases from J, the gap between germline ends came to 22 bases. Germline CDR1 reads MDHEN; CDR2 reads SYDVKM. The CDR3 protein is CASSKLWDVGRGYTF. CDR3 DNA: TGTGCCAGCAGCAAACTTTGGGACGTTGGGCGCGGCTACACCTTC.

V usage is TRBV13 and J usage is TRBJ2-1; no clear D. Germline assignment: CDR1 PRHDT and CDR2 FYEKMQ (reference sequence). The CDR3 contains 12 residues. The ends were cut back, 5 bases at V and 13 bases at J, with 15 bases in the middle. CDR3 sequence: CASSLQDQSQFF. CDR3 nucleotide sequence: TGTGCCAGCAGCCTACAAGACCAGAGCCAGTTCTTC. Filled out from reference TRBV13 and TRBJ2-1, the complete variable domain reads AAGVIQSPRHLIKEKRETATLKCYPIPRHDTVYWYQQGPGQDPQFLISFYEKMQSDKGSIPDRFSAQQFSDYHSELNMSSLELGDSALYFCASSLQDQSQFFGPGTRLTVL.

This sequence joins TRBV6-5 and TRBJ2-3; possible D gene TRBD2, 6 bases. The CDR3 covers 14 residues. Trimming cost V 7 bases and J 4 bases, with 15 bases left between them. From germline, CDR1 is MNHEY and CDR2 SVGAGI. CDR3 nucleotides: TGTGCCAGCAAATCGGGGGTACTCGCAGATACGCAGTATTTT. Translating gives CASKSGVLADTQYF.

The chain recombines TRBV11-2 with TRBJ2-1; 8 positions match TRBD2. The CDR3 contains 11 residues. The germline gives CDR1 SGHAT, CDR2 FQNNGV. In DNA form, the CDR3 reads TGTGCTTCGGGAGGGGTCCGGGAGCAGTTCTTC. Amino acid sequence: CASGGVREQFF.

This clonotype was counted between two and nine times. V and J are TRBV2 and TRBJ2-2, with a tentative D call TRBD2 (5 bases). CDR3 length equals 11 residues. V was trimmed by 1 base and J by 14 bases, leaving 8 bases between them. Germline V CDR1 and CDR2: SNHLY, FYNNEI. CDR3 in DNA: TGTGCCAGCAGTGAAGGAGGGAACCTGTTTTTT. Translated: CASSEGGNLFF.

This clonotype was observed a few times. The rearrangement links TRBV7-8 to TRBJ2-2, with D tentatively TRBD1 (5 bases). The CDR3 contains 16 residues. Between the trimmed V and J ends, which lost 1 base and 0 bases, there was a span of 9 bases. Germline values: CDR1 SGHVS, CDR2 FQNEAQ. In DNA, the CDR3 is TGTGCCAGCAGCTTAGAGGCAGGGACGAACACCGGGGAGCTGTTTTTT. Translating it yields CASSLEAGTNTGELFF.

The chain couples TRBV18 to TRBJ2-1, with TRBD2 matching 8 bases. J gave up 8 bases and V 0 bases, and 9 bases lay outside the gene matches. The germline gives CDR1 KGHSH, CDR2 LQKENI. This CDR3 region has 16 residues. As DNA, the CDR3 is TGTGCCAGCTCACCACCGAGTACCGGGACTAGGGATGAGCAGTTCTTC. Its protein product is CASSPPSTGTRDEQFF.

The chain combines TRBV3-1 with TRBJ2-5, with D possibly TRBD1 on 6 matching bases. Germline V CDR1 and CDR2: LGHDT, YNNKEL (reference sequence). V lost 5 bases and J lost 5, with 15 bases in between. CDR3 length: 14 residues. The CDR3 DNA reads as TGTGCCAGCAGCTTACAGGGCCTCGGGGAGACCCAGTACTTC. This encodes CASSLQGLGETQYF.

The V call is TRBV11-2, the J call TRBJ2-5; TRBD1 agrees at 8 bases. The CDR3 is 15 residues long. The V gene's germline CDR1 is SGHAT and CDR2 FQNNGV. V shed 3 bases and J 5 bases; nucleotides not matched to a gene: 8. CDR3 sequence (DNA): TGTGCCAGCAGCTTCACTCGGACAGGGAGGGAGACCCAGTACTTC. This codes for CASSFTRTGRETQYF. The entire variable domain, with the rest obtained from reference TRBV11-2 and TRBJ2-5, is as follows: EAGVAQSPRYKIIEKRQSVAFWCNPISGHATLYWYQQILGQGPKLLIQFQNNGVVDDSQLPKDRFSAERLKGVDSTLKIQPAKLEDSAVYLCASSFTRTGRETQYFGPGTRLLVL.